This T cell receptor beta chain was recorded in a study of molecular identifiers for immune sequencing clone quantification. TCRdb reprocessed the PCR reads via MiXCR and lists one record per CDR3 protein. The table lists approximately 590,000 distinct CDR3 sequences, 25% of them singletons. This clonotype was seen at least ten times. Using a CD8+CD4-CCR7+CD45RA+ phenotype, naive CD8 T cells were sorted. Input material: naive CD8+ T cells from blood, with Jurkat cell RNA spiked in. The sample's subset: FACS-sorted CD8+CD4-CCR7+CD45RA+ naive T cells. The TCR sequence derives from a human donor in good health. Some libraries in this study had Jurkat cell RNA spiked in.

In DNA form, the CDR3 reads TGCGCCAGCAGCCAAGAAAGCGGGACTAGCACAGATACGCAGTATTTT. Its protein is CASSQESGTSTDTQYF. The chain links TRBV4-3 to TRBJ2-3; 7 positions match TRBD2. The CDR3 length is 16 residues. Germline CDR1 and CDR2: LGHNA and YSLEER. The J segment lost 0 bases and the V segment lost 0 bases, leaving 3 bases of the junction unmatched.